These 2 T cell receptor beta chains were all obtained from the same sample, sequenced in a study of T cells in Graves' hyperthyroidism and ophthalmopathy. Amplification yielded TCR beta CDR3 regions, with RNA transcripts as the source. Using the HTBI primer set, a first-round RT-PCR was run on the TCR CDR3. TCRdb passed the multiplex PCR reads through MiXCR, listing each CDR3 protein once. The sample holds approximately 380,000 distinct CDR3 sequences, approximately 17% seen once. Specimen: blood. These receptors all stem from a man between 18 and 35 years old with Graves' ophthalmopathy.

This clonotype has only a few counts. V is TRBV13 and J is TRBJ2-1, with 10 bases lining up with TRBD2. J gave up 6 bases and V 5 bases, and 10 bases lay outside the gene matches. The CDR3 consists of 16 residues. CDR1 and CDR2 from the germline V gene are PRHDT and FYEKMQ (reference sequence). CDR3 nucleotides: TGTGCCAGCAGCGGTCTTAGCGGGGGGCCTCTCAATGAGCAGTTCTTC. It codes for CASSGLSGGPLNEQFF. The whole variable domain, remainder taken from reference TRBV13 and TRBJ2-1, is AAGVIQSPRHLIKEKRETATLKCYPIPRHDTVYWYQQGPGQDPQFLISFYEKMQSDKGSIPDRFSAQQFSDYHSELNMSSLELGDSALYFCASSGLSGGPLNEQFFGPGTRLTVL.

This CDR3 reads CSVTTGLHISDTQYF. For the CDR3, the DNA is TGCAGCGTTACCACAGGATTGCATATCTCAGATACGCAGTATTTT. The chain links TRBV29-1 to TRBJ2-3; possibly TRBD1 for D (5 bases). The CDR3 consists of 15 residues. In germline, CDR1 is SQVTM, CDR2 ANQGSEA. V was clipped by 5 bases and J by 4 bases, with 19 bases between them.